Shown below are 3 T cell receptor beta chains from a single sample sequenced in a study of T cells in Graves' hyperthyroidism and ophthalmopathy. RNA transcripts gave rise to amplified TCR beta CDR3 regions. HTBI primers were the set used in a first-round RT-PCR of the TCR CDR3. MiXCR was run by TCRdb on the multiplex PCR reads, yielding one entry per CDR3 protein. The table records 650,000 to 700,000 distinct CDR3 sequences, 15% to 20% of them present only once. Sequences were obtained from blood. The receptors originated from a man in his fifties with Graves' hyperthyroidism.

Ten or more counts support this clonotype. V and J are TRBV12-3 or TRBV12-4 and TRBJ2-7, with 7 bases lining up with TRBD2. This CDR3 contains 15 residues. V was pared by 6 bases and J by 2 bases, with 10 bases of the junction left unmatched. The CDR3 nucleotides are TGTGCCAGCAGCAATAGGGCTAGCGGAACCTACGAGCAGTACTTC. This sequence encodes CASSNRASGTYEQYF.

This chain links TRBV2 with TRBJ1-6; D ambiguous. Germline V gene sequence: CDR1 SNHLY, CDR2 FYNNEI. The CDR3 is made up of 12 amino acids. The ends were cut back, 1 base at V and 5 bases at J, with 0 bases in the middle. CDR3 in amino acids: CASSEDNSPLHF. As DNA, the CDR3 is TGTGCCAGCAGTGAAGATAATTCACCCCTCCACTTT.

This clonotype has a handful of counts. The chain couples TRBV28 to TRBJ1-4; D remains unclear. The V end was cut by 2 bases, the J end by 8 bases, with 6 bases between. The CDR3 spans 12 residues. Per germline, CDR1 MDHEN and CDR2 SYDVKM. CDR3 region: CASSLHGEKLFF. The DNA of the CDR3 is TGTGCCAGCAGTTTACACGGGGAAAAACTGTTTTTT.